The T cell receptor beta chain described here comes from a study of shared clonotypes between healthy human individuals. Study outcomes and limitations: Generation of non-shared clonotypes was less probable than generation of clonotypes shared by all four donors.

As for this clone: Its specificity is unknown.

Clones were sequenced by immunoSEQ multiplex PCR, and TCRdb holds only the in-frame ones, with some missing. The sample includes around 1,100,000 clones, about 72% seen only once; the top ten take over 0.8%. The CDR3 runs to 14 residues. V was pared by 2 bases and J by 11 bases, with 12 bases of the junction left unmatched. Germline V gene data show CDR1 as SGHRS and CDR2 as YFSETQ. The rearrangement links TRBV5-1 to TRBJ1-1, with 7 bases aligning to TRBD1. The receptor's source is a man aged 18 to 29 in good health. Some clones in this sample may be carry-over from other donors' samples. Specimen: memory CD4+ T cells from PBMCs. Specified subset: CD45RA-negative fraction. The CDR3 protein is CASSFFSDRREAFF. CDR3 nucleotide sequence: TGCGCCAGCAGCTTTTTCTCGGACAGGCGCGAGGCTTTCTTT.